Presented here are 3 T cell receptor beta chains from one specimen sequenced in a study of immune characterization of retroperitoneal liposarcoma. Using its own MiXCR run on the PCR reads, TCRdb lists one record per CDR3 protein. The profile covers around 19,000 distinct CDR3 sequences, with more than 30% appearing a single time and about 7% taken by the ten largest. The sample taken for sequencing was blood. The origin of the receptors is a male donor with retroperitoneal liposarcoma.

The chain uses TRBV24-1 and TRBJ2-1; 9 nucleotides match TRBD2. Unmatched junction bases numbered 9, after V lost 4 bases and J lost 6 bases. The CDR3 sequence is 16 residues long. Germline V gives CDR1 KGHDR, CDR2 SFDVKD. The CDR3, as DNA: TGTGCCACCAGTGAAGTAGGGCGGGAGGGTATCAATGAGCAGTTCTTC. Translating gives CATSEVGREGINEQFF.

With regard to this clonotype: The junction departs from germline at one end; a sequencing error may be responsible. V and J are TRBV6-2 or TRBV6-3 and TRBJ1-6, with a possible D match to TRBD1 (6 bases). Looked up from germline, CDR1 is MNHEY and CDR2 is SVGEGT. This CDR3 region has 17 residues. This CDR3 reads CASSYSSRGSDNSPPHF. The DNA for the CDR3 is TGTGCCAGCAGTTACAGTAGCAGGGGCTCGGATAATTCACCCCCCCACTTT.

Ten or more counts support this clonotype. This chain links TRBV6-1 with TRBJ1-2; perhaps TRBD1 as D (5 bases). Germline CDR1 MNHNS, CDR2 SASEGT. V lost 7 bases and J lost 3, with 9 bases in between. CDR3 size: 12 residues. DNA of the CDR3: TGTGCCAGCACCAGGGATTACTATGGCTACACCTTC. It specifies CASTRDYYGYTF.